The TCR beta chain under discussion was sequenced for a study of chemoradiotherapy in HPV16-positive cancers. The CDR3 covers 15 residues. After removal of 6 bases from V and 5 bases from J, the junction contained 11 bases not matched to a gene. Germline values: CDR1 LNHDA, CDR2 SQIVND (reference sequence). Measured with immunoSEQ multiplex PCR; TCRdb has only the in-frame clones, and not every one. Found here are around 500 clones, 80% of them singletons; the top ten hold over 25%. General study points: In HPV16-positive patients, HPV-responsive T-cell expansion tracked better recurrence-free survival.

Concerning this clone itself: Its cognate antigen is unknown.

The V gene is TRBV19, the J gene TRBJ2-7; 9 bases agree with TRBD1. Sequencing was performed on tumor tissue, taken from a patient who underwent chemoradiotherapy. This clonotype was obtained from a human donor with HPV-associated anogenital cancer. The CDR3 reads CASSATGGKRDEQYF. The CDR3 nucleotides are TGTGCCAGTAGCGCGACAGGGGGAAAACGGGACGAGCAGTACTTC.